Listed below are T cell receptor beta chains from one sample, sequenced in a study of Ad26.COV2.S vaccination and SARS-CoV-2 variants. Assay: immunoSEQ multiplex PCR; the TCRdb copy retains only in-frame clones and omits some. The repertoire consists of about 320,000 clones, with just over 85% occurring once and the leading ten covering 1.9%. Sequencing was performed on peripheral blood, taken in a trial of Ad26.COV2.S vaccine versus placebo. These receptors were collected from a person aged 18-65 years who received the Ad26.COV2.S COVID-19 vaccine or a placebo. The CDR3 runs from the conserved cysteine through the conserved F or W. A D gene is named only where the DNA matches it firmly. A clone size is listed for some rows: how often the clone was seen (once, few, many), or a class if it is expanded.

d_call	clone_size	j_call	v_call	cdr3_length	cdr3_nt	cdr3_aa
NA	NA	TRBJ2-2	TRBV15	13	TGTGCCACCAGCAGAGGTGAAACCGGGGAGCTGTTTTTT	CATSRGETGELFF
NA	NA	TRBJ1-4	TRBV6-5	15	TGTGCCAGCAGTTACTCTAGGTCGTCCGGCGAAAAACTGTTTTTT	CASSYSRSSGEKLFF
NA	once	TRBJ2-7	TRBV2	11	TGTGCCAGCAGTGAGACCTACGAGCAGTACTTC	CASSETYEQYF
NA	NA	TRBJ2-5	TRBV7-6	13	TGTGCCAGCAGCTTAGGGGGCGGTGAGACCCAGTACTTC	CASSLGGGETQYF
NA	few	TRBJ2-4	TRBV30	12	TGTGCCTGGTCCGACAGCAAAAACATTCAGTACTTC	CAWSDSKNIQYF
TRBD1	few	TRBJ1-2	TRBV5-1	14	TGCGCCAGCAGCCCCACAGGGGTAGACTATGGCTACACCTTC	CASSPTGVDYGYTF
TRBD2	NA	TRBJ2-7	TRBV4-1	15	TGCGCCAGCAGCCAAGCAGCGGGGGGGCTCTACGAGCAGTACTTC	CASSQAAGGLYEQYF
TRBD2	NA	TRBJ2-3	TRBV30	15	TGTGCCTGGAGTTCAGGCGGGGGTGGCGCAGATACGCAGTATTTT	CAWSSGGGGADTQYF
NA	NA	TRBJ1-6	TRBV19	15	TGTGCCAGTAGCATACAGGGAAGAGCTAAGTCACCCCTCCACTTT	CASSIQGRAKSPLHF
TRBD1	NA	TRBJ1-3	TRBV27	17	TGTGCCAGCGGGTTCCGAGACAGGGGGCCCAATGGAAACACCATATATTTT	CASGFRDRGPNGNTIYF
NA	NA	TRBJ2-5	TRBV7-7	16	TGTGCCAGCAGCTTAGGCCCCAGGGGCCACCAAGAGACCCAGTACTTC	CASSLGPRGHQETQYF
TRBD1	NA	TRBJ1-2	TRBV25-1	15	TGTGCCAGCAGTGAATACGGGGGACAGGTCGATGGCTACACCTTC	CASSEYGGQVDGYTF
NA	NA	TRBJ2-1	TRBV5-1	12	TGCGCCAGCAGCTTGGCAACCAATGAGCAGTTCTTC	CASSLATNEQFF
TRBD1	NA	TRBJ2-7	TRBV25-1	13	TGTGCCAGCAGTCCGACAGGGGCCTACGAGCAGTACTTC	CASSPTGAYEQYF
TRBD2	once	TRBJ2-3	TRBV4-1	15	TGCGCCAGCAGCCAGGCGACGGGGGGGCCGGATACGCAGTATTTT	CASSQATGGPDTQYF
TRBD1	NA	TRBJ1-2	TRBV27	14	TGTGCCAGCAGTCCCCGACAGGGTCGAAGTGGCTACACCTTC	CASSPRQGRSGYTF
NA	NA	TRBJ2-5	TRBV2	13	TGTGCCAGCAGTGAATTATCAAATGAGACCCAGTACTTC	CASSELSNETQYF
NA	NA	TRBJ2-3	TRBV3-1/TRBV3-2	18	TGTGCCAGCAGCCAAGATTGGGCTGGCAGGGGCCCCTCAGATACGCAGTATTTT	CASSQDWAGRGPSDTQYF
NA	NA	TRBJ1-5	TRBV5-8	15	TGTGCCAGCAGCTTGGGGGGGCAGGCTCATCAGCCCCAGCATTTT	CASSLGGQAHQPQHF
NA	NA	TRBJ1-2	TRBV3-1/TRBV3-2	17	TGTGCCAGCAGCCTCATTTCTTCAGGGAGTAGAAACTATGGCTACACCTTC	CASSLISSGSRNYGYTF
NA	NA	TRBJ1-2	TRBV11-1	13	TGTGCCAGCAGCTTTCCGGACTGGCGGGGCTACACCTTC	CASSFPDWRGYTF
NA	NA	TRBJ2-5	TRBV5-6	14	TGTGCCAGCAGCTCCACCCCAGGGAAGGAGACCCAGTACTTC	CASSSTPGKETQYF
NA	NA	TRBJ2-7	TRBV6-2/TRBV6-3	16	TGTGCCAGCAGCTCCCCCCTCAGGATTACTGAGAACGAGCAGTACTTC	CASSSPLRITENEQYF
NA	NA	TRBJ1-5	TRBV19	14	TGTGCCAGTAGTATAGTTGGGGCCTACGGGCCCCAGCATTTT	CASSIVGAYGPQHF
TRBD1	once	TRBJ1-1	TRBV3-1/TRBV3-2	16	TGTGCCAGCAGCCTAGGGACAGGGGCGGGGAACACTGAAGCTTTCTTT	CASSLGTGAGNTEAFF
NA	NA	TRBJ1-2	TRBV6-5	14	TGTGCCAGCAGTCCGTCCAGCTCTAACTATGGCTACACCTTC	CASSPSSSNYGYTF
NA	NA	TRBJ1-1	TRBV5-4	15	TGTGCCAGCAGCTCGATCCTGACAGTAAACACTGAAGCTTTCTTT	CASSSILTVNTEAFF
NA	NA	TRBJ1-2	TRBV12-3/TRBV12-4	11	TGTGCCAGCAGTGGGAACTATGGCTACACCTTC	CASSGNYGYTF
NA	NA	TRBJ2-4	TRBV19	18	TGTGCCAGTAGTCTCTCACGCGGGCAAAGTGGGACCAAAAACATTCAGTACTTC	CASSLSRGQSGTKNIQYF
NA	once	TRBJ1-5	TRBV5-1	15	TGCGCCAGCAGCTTGACTGCGGATAGCAATCAGCCCCAGCATTTT	CASSLTADSNQPQHF
NA	once	TRBJ2-2	TRBV7-2	16	TGTGCCAGCAGCTTAAGGACCCAGGGCTCCACCGGGGAGCTGTTTTTT	CASSLRTQGSTGELFF
TRBD1	once	TRBJ1-4	TRBV5-6	16	TGTGCCAGCAGCTTCAATAGACAGGGAAGAAGTGAAAAACTGTTTTTT	CASSFNRQGRSEKLFF
TRBD1	NA	TRBJ2-7	TRBV3-1/TRBV3-2	14	TGTGCCAGCAGCCAGACAGGGAAAGCCTACGAGCAGTACTTC	CASSQTGKAYEQYF
NA	NA	TRBJ2-3	TRBV28	12	TGTGCCAGCAGTGTCCGAACAGATACGCAGTATTTT	CASSVRTDTQYF
NA	NA	TRBJ2-7	TRBV6-1	16	TGTGCCAGCAGTGAACGGCCGGGGTCCTCCTCCTACGAGCAGTACTTC	CASSERPGSSSYEQYF
NA	NA	TRBJ1-3	TRBV3-1/TRBV3-2	13	TGTGCCAGCAGCCCGAACCTCGGAAACACCATATATTTT	CASSPNLGNTIYF
TRBD1	NA	TRBJ2-6	TRBV29-1	15	TGCAGCGCCCGACAGGGAAACTCTGGGGCCAACGTCCTGACTTTC	CSARQGNSGANVLTF
NA	once	TRBJ1-1	TRBV18	14	TGTGCCAGCTCACCGCGCAGCATGAACACTGAAGCTTTCTTT	CASSPRSMNTEAFF
TRBD2	NA	TRBJ2-3	TRBV30	16	TGTGCCTGGACGGCGCTAGCGGGGGCGCACACAGATACGCAGTATTTT	CAWTALAGAHTDTQYF
NA	once	TRBJ2-1	TRBV6-6	16	TGTGCCAGCAGACCCCACGTGTCGGGGACCTACAATGAGCAGTTCTTC	CASRPHVSGTYNEQFF
NA	NA	TRBJ1-4	TRBV24-1	15	TGTGCCACCAGTGAGGGTCTGAAACATAAGAAAAGACTGTTTTTT	CATSEGLKHKKRLFF
TRBD1	NA	TRBJ1-2	TRBV19	13	TGTGCCAGTAGTATGGGACAGGCCTATGGCTACACCTTC	CASSMGQAYGYTF
NA	NA	TRBJ2-5	TRBV5-1	15	TGCGCCAGCAGCAAAAGCGGCCCTCTGGGAGAGACCCAGTACTTC	CASSKSGPLGETQYF
NA	NA	TRBJ2-3	TRBV7-2	14	TGTGCCAGCAGCCCAACAGCGAGCACAGATACGCAGTATTTT	CASSPTASTDTQYF
TRBD1	NA	TRBJ2-4	TRBV6-5	14	TGTGCCAGCAGTTCCTCCGGACAGGGGATAATTCAGTACTTC	CASSSSGQGIIQYF
TRBD1	NA	TRBJ2-1	TRBV18	16	TGTGCCAGCTCATCCTACGGGACAGGGGTCTACAATGAGCAGTTCTTC	CASSSYGTGVYNEQFF
TRBD1	NA	TRBJ1-5	TRBV6-5	15	TGTGCCAGCAAACCGACAGGGGGGGGCAATCAGCCCCAGCATTTT	CASKPTGGGNQPQHF
TRBD2	NA	TRBJ2-1	TRBV3-1/TRBV3-2	15	TGTGCCAGCAGCCATTTACTAGCGGGGTACAATGAGCAGTTCTTC	CASSHLLAGYNEQFF
NA	NA	TRBJ1-2	TRBV18	12	TGTGCCAGCTCACCACAGGGCCAGGTACTGACCTTC	CASSPQGQVLTF
TRBD2	NA	TRBJ2-1	TRBV27	15	TGTGCCAGCAGTTTCAGCGGGGGACCCTACAATGAGCAGTTCTTC	CASSFSGGPYNEQFF
NA	NA	TRBJ1-4	TRBV6-5	15	TGTGCCAGCAGTTACTCGACGGTAAATGGGGAAAAACTGTTTTTT	CASSYSTVNGEKLFF
TRBD1	NA	TRBJ2-1	TRBV11-3	16	TGTGCCAGCAGCTTTGGATACAGGGGGCGGATGAATGAGCAGTTCTTC	CASSFGYRGRMNEQFF
NA	NA	TRBJ1-2	TRBV3-1/TRBV3-2	15	TGTGCCAGCAGCCGAGGGGCGTTTGGGGGCTATGGCTACACCTTC	CASSRGAFGGYGYTF
TRBD1	NA	TRBJ1-2	TRBV30	14	TGTGCCTGGACCGGGGACAGGGCATTCTATGGCTACACCTTC	CAWTGDRAFYGYTF
TRBD1	once	TRBJ2-2	TRBV5-5	18	TGTGCCAGCAGCTTGGGGCTCCGGGACAGGGGCGGGTCCGGGGAGCTGTTTTTT	CASSLGLRDRGGSGELFF